The entry below gives a single TCR beta chain sequence along with its context. V was pared by 3 bases and J by 5 bases, with 7 bases between. Germline assignment: CDR1 DFQATT and CDR2 SNEGSKA (reference sequence). The CDR3 runs 11 residues. The data are from a study of blood T cell repertoires in COVID-19. Background on the study: Both acute and convalescent COVID-19 samples were obtained from the United States, Italy and Spain. The cDNA or gDNA used as material had been derived from T cells, B-cell-depleted T cells, or PBMCs.

Self-reported history from a screening survey and questionnaire set each donor's cohort. Cohort 3 donors were reported recovered after two negative PCRs, clearance, or symptom resolution. TCRdb's table, derived via immunoSEQ multiplex PCR, lists solely in-frame clones and lacks some. The table lists some 180,000 clones, approximately 85% of them singletons. This receptor was taken from a man aged 40-49 years who had recovered from COVID-19. The sequenced sample consisted of PBMCs or T cells enriched from blood (not recorded which). The V and J genes are TRBV20-1 and TRBJ2-5, with D unresolved. DNA of the CDR3: TGCAGTGCTAGCGAGGAGGAGACCCAGTACTTC. It translates to CSASEEETQYF.